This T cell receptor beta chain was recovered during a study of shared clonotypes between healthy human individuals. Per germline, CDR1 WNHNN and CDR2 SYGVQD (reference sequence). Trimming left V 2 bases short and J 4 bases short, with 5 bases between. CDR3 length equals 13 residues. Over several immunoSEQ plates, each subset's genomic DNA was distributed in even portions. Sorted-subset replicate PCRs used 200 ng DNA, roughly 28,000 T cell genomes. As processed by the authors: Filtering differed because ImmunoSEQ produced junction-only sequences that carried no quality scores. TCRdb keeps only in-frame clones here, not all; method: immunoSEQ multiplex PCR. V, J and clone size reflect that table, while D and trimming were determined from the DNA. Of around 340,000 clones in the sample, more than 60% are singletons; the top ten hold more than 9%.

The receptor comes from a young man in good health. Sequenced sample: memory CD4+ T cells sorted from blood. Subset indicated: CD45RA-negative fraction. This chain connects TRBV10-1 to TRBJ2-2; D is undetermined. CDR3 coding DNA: TGCGCCAGCAGTGAGAGTTTCACCGGGGAGCTGTTTTTT. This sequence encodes CASSESFTGELFF.